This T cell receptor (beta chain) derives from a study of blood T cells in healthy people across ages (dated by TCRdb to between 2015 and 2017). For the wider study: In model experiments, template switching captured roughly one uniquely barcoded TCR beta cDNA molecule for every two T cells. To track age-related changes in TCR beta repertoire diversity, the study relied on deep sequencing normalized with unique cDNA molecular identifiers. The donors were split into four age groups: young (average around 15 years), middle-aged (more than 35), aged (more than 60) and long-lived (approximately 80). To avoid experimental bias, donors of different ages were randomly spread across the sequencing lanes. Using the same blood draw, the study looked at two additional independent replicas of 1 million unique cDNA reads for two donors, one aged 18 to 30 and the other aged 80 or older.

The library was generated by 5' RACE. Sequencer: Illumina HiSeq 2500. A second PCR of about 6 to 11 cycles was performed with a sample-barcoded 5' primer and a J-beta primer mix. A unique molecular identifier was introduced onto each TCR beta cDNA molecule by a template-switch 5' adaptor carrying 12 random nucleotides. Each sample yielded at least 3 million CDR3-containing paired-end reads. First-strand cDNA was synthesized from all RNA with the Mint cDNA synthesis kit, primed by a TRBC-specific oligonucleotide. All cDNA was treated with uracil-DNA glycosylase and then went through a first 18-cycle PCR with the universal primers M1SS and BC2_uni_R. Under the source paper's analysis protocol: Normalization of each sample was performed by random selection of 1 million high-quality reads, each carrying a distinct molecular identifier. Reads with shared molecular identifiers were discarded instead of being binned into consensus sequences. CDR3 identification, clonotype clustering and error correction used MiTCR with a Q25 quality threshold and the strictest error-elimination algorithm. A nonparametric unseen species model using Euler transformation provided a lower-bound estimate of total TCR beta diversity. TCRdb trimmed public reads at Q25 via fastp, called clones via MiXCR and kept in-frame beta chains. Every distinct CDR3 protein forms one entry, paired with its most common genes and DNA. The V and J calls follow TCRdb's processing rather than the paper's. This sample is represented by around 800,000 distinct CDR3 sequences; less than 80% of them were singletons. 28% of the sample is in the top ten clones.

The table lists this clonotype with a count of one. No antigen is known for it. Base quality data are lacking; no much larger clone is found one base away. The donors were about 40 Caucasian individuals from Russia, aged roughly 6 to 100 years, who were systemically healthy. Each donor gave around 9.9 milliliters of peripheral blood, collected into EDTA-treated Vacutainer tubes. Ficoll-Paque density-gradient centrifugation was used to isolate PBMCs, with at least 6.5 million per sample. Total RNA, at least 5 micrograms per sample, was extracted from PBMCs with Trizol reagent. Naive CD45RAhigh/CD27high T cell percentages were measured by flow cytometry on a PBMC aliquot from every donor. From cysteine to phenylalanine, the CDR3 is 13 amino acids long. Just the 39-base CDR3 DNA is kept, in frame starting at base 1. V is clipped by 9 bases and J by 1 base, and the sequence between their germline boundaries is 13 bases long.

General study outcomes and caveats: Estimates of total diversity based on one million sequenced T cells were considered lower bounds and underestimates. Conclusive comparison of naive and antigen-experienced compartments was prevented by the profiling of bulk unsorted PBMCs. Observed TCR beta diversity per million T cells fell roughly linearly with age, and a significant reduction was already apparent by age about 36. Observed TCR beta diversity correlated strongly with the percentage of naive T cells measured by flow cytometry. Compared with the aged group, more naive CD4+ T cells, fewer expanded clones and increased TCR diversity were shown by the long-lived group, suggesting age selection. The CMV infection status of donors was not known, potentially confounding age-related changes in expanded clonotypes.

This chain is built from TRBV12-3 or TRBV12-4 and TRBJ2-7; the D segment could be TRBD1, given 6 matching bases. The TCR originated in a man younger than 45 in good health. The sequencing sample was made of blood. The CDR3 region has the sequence CASLGTNSYEQYF. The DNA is TGTGCCAGTCTAGGGACAAATTCCTACGAGCAGTACTTC.